This T cell receptor (beta chain) was observed in a study of T cells in women clearing cervical HPV infection. Overall study results and limits: Cases carried less TRBV6-7 than controls: approximately 0.1% versus 0.16%.

From germline, CDR1 is SGHTA and CDR2 FQGNSA. The length of the CDR3 is 14 residues. As regards this clone: What it binds is not known. The read finishes 3 residues shy of the CDR3 end, and the germline J gene is used to complete it.

Average input was approximately 1,200 ng genomic DNA for immunoSEQ TCR beta CDR3 amplification. Some clones are missing from TCRdb's copy, which holds only in-frame ones; the method was immunoSEQ multiplex PCR. The sample table sets out roughly 32,000 clones. The clonotype originates from a woman between 18 and 70 years old with a cervical HPV16 infection that either progressed to CIN3+ or cleared (not recorded which). Sequenced material: blood buffy coat. This sequence joins TRBV7-2 and TRBJ1-2; a possible D gene is TRBD1 (5 bases). Partial CDR3 DNA: TGTGCCAGCAGCCCATTTGGGACTCGCTACGAC. As protein: CASSPFGTRYD. The full CDR3 sequence reads CASSPFGTRYDYTF. The full variable domain, in which reference TRBV7-2 and TRBJ1-2 provide the parts outside the CDR3, is GAGVSQSPSNKVTEKGKDVELRCDPISGHTALYWYRQSLGQGLEFLIYFQGNSAPDKSGLPSDRFSAERTGGSVSTLTIQRTQQEDSAVYLCASSPFGTRYDYTFGSGTRLTVV.